The clone carrying this T cell receptor beta chain was counted at least ten times. The TCRbeta library was prepared with unique molecular identifiers. MiXCR was run by TCRdb on the PCR reads, yielding one entry per CDR3 protein. This repertoire shows around 440,000 distinct CDR3 sequences, about 10% found once; its top ten account for about 2.1%. This CDR3 contains 17 residues. CDR1 and CDR2 (germline): MDHEN, SYDVKM. J gave up 4 bases and V 2 bases, and 11 bases lay outside the gene matches. The data belong to a study of T-cell reconstitution after alpha-beta-depleted transplantation in children. This TCR was sampled from a child aged 2 to 15 with inherited bone marrow failure, due to receive a stem cell transplant. The genes are TRBV28 and TRBJ2-7; TRBD2 matches at 10 bases. Sample: PBMCs, taken before TCRalphabeta/CD19-depleted stem cell transplant. The CDR3 region has the DNA TGTGCCAGCAGTTTAGTAGGCGGGCGGACTAGCGGTTACGAGCAGTACTTC. Amino acid sequence: CASSLVGGRTSGYEQYF.